This entry lists 21 T cell receptor beta chains sequenced from one sample in a study of T cell responses to AZD1222 COVID-19 vaccine. Data came from immunoSEQ multiplex PCR; TCRdb stores just in-frame clones and leaves some out. The table includes 150,000 to 200,000 clones, about 92% detected once. The material was peripheral blood, obtained 28 days after the second AZD1222 dose. The receptors originated from an adult who received the AZD1222 COVID-19 vaccine.

The sample holds one count of this clone. CDR3 DNA: TGTGCCAGCAGTTCTAGTGTGTGGCAGGTTAATTCACCCCTCCACTTT. This gives the protein CASSSSVWQVNSPLHF. The chain recombines TRBV27 with TRBJ1-6; D remains ambiguous. From germline, CDR1 is MNHEY and CDR2 SMNVEV (reference sequence). The V and J ends lost 4 bases and 6 bases respectively, with 16 bases between them. The CDR3 extends over 16 amino acids.

The rearrangement links TRBV4-1 to TRBJ1-1; no clear D gene. V was clipped by 0 bases and J by 5 bases, with 13 bases between them. This CDR3 has 15 residues. In germline, CDR1 is MGHRA, CDR2 YSYEKL. The CDR3: CASSQDRVGKTEAFF. In DNA form, the CDR3 reads TGCGCCAGCAGCCAAGATCGGGTAGGAAAGACTGAAGCTTTCTTT.

The V gene is TRBV5-4, the J gene TRBJ1-2; TRBD1 matches 7 bases. The V gene end was trimmed by 7 bases and the J gene end by 4 bases; junction bases not matched to a gene: 10. CDR1 is SGHNT and CDR2 is YYREEE in the germline V gene (reference sequence). This CDR3 is built from 14 residues. In DNA form, the CDR3 reads TGTGCCAGCTGGGTAGTAGGGGGCTCCTATGGCTACACCTTC. Translation gives CASWVVGGSYGYTF.

The chain recombines TRBV6-7 with TRBJ1-6, with D possibly matching TRBD1 (6 bases). TRBV6-7 qualifies as an ORF whose function is uncertain. Trimming removed 7 bases from V and 5 bases from J, with 15 bases in between. CDR3 length equals 15 residues. CDR3 in DNA: TGTGCCAGCAACACCACACAGGGAAATAATTCACCCCTCCACTTT. It is translated as CASNTTQGNNSPLHF.

The J gene is TRBJ1-6, the V gene TRBV12-3 or TRBV12-4, with D tentatively TRBD1 (6 bases). The CDR3 covers 13 residues. V was clipped by 6 bases and J by 9 bases, with 12 bases between them. For the CDR3, the DNA is TGTGCCAGCAGACCACAGGGATTTTCACCCCTCCACTTT. Protein sequence: CASRPQGFSPLHF.

The chain uses TRBV30 and TRBJ1-4; 10 bases map to TRBD1. The trim removed 2 bases at V and 7 bases at J, leaving 4 bases unmatched. CDR3 size: 14 residues. Per germline, CDR1 GTSNPN and CDR2 SVGIG (reference sequence). DNA of the CDR3: TGTGCCTGGAGTTCCGGGACAGGGGCTGAAAAACTGTTTTTT. Protein product: CAWSSGTGAEKLFF. The full variable domain, with the rest looked up from reference TRBV30 and TRBJ1-4, is SQTIHQWPATLVQPVGSPLSLECTVEGTSNPNLYWYRQAAGRGLQLLFYSVGIGQISSEVPQNLSASRPQDRQFILSSKKLLLSDSGFYLCAWSSGTGAEKLFFGSGTQLSVL.

This clone was counted once. The chain couples TRBV2 to TRBJ2-2; 9 nucleotides agree with TRBD2. The V and J ends lost 5 bases and 9 bases, in that order; junction bases with no gene match: 4. The CDR3 length is 13 residues. Germline V lookup: CDR1 SNHLY, CDR2 FYNNEI. The CDR3 loop is CASSSGLARELFF. In nucleotides, the CDR3 is TGTGCCAGCAGTTCCGGACTAGCGAGGGAGCTGTTTTTT. Based on the CDR3 plus reference TRBV2 and TRBJ2-2, the full variable domain is EPEVTQTPSHQVTQMGQEVILRCVPISNHLYFYWYRQILGQKVEFLVSFYNNEISEKSEIFDDQFSVERPDGSNFTLKIRSTKLEDSAMYFCASSSGLARELFFGEGSRLTVL.

This clone has a handful of counts. The J gene is TRBJ2-1, the V gene TRBV19; no clear D. V shed 7 bases and J shed 3 bases, with 13 bases lying between them. The CDR3 is 14 residues long. Looked up from germline, CDR1 is LNHDA and CDR2 is SQIVND (reference sequence). The CDR3 spells CASIGGLRYNEQFF. The CDR3, as DNA: TGTGCCAGTATAGGCGGCTTACGCTACAATGAGCAGTTCTTC.

V and J are TRBV25-1 and TRBJ1-2; D uncertain. Between the trimmed V and J ends, which lost 6 bases and 2 bases, there was a span of 10 bases. Germline V lookup: CDR1 MGHDK, CDR2 SYGVNS. CDR3 length: 13 residues. The CDR3 is CASSPRENYGYTF. The CDR3, as DNA: TGTGCCAGCAGCCCTCGGGAAAACTATGGCTACACCTTC.

The chain is built from TRBV15 and TRBJ2-3; D may match TRBD1 or TRBD2 (6 bases each). This CDR3 comprises 16 residues. V lost 5 bases to trimming and J lost 3 bases, with 18 bases between them. Germline CDR1 and CDR2: LNHNV and YYDKDF (reference sequence). The CDR3 DNA sequence: TGTGCCACCAGCCCTCCCCGCCAGGGGAGGACAGATACGCAGTATTTT. Translation gives CATSPPRQGRTDTQYF. Supplemented by reference TRBV15 and TRBJ2-3, the full variable domain reads DAMVIQNPRYQVTQFGKPVTLSCSQTLNHNVMYWYQQKSSQAPKLLFHYYDKDFNNEADTPDNFQSRRPNTSFCFLDIRSPGLGDTAMYLCATSPPRQGRTDTQYFGPGTRLTVL.

This clone has only one observation. This chain connects TRBV7-2 to TRBJ2-3, with D perhaps being TRBD1 or TRBD2 (6 bases each). CDR1 is SGHTA and CDR2 is FQGNSA in the germline V gene. V lost 3 bases and J lost 4, with 14 bases in between. The CDR3 is 15 amino acids. The CDR3 region has the DNA TGTGCCAGCAGCTTCGGGGGCCTGGGGGCAGATACGCAGTATTTT. Translated: CASSFGGLGADTQYF.

The chain has TRBV10-3 and TRBJ1-1; 10 nucleotides match TRBD1. Germline V gives CDR1 ENHRY, CDR2 SYGVKD. V shed 5 bases and J 1 base; nucleotides not matched to a gene: 1. The CDR3 has 14 amino acids. The CDR3 nucleotides are TGTGCCATCAGTAGGACAGGGGGGAACACTGAAGCTTTCTTT. Its translation is CAISRTGGNTEAFF.

The J gene is TRBJ1-1, the V gene TRBV6-1; the match to TRBD1 covers 8 bases. This CDR3 is 14 amino acids long. Trimming at V came to 3 bases and at J to 1 base, leaving 1 base not matched to a gene. CDR1 is MNHNS and CDR2 is SASEGT in the germline V gene. Here the CDR3 reads CASSDDRGNTEAFF. In DNA, the CDR3 is TGTGCCAGCAGTGACGACAGGGGGAACACTGAAGCTTTCTTT.

This sequence joins TRBV19 and TRBJ1-1, with 7 bases that match TRBD1. CDR3 length equals 16 residues. J gave up 5 bases and V 3 bases, and 12 bases lay outside the gene matches. The germline V gene has CDR1 LNHDA and CDR2 SQIVND (reference sequence). CDR3 loop: CASSIYGGGDGTEAFF. The CDR3 DNA follows: TGTGCCAGTAGTATTTACGGAGGGGGCGATGGGACTGAAGCTTTCTTT.

J is TRBJ1-2 and V is TRBV19; TRBD1 aligns across 7 bases. Looked up from germline, CDR1 is LNHDA and CDR2 is SQIVND (reference sequence). J gave up 8 bases and V 6 bases, and 15 bases lay outside the gene matches. The CDR3 is made up of 15 amino acids. CDR3 nucleotides: TGTGCCAGTAGGAGGCCCGACAGGGAACTTTCCGGCTACACCTTC. Translation: CASRRPDRELSGYTF.

The chain joins TRBV27 to TRBJ2-1; perhaps TRBD1 as D (6 bases). In germline, CDR1 is MNHEY, CDR2 SMNVEV (reference sequence). The CDR3 length is 17 residues. Trimming stripped 5 bases from V and 0 bases from J, with 17 bases between. The CDR3 region has the DNA TGTGCCAGCAGTCTACCGACAGGCCTGAGCTCCTACAATGAGCAGTTCTTC. It translates to CASSLPTGLSSYNEQFF.

This chain uses TRBV6-6 with TRBJ1-6, with a possible D match to TRBD1 (5 bases). Germline V gives CDR1 MNHNY, CDR2 SVGAGI (reference sequence). V dropped 4 bases and J dropped 0 bases, with 10 bases sitting between them. This CDR3 is 16 amino acids long. The CDR3 nucleotides read TGTGCCAGCAGTTGGGACTTAAACTCCTATAATTCACCCCTCCACTTT. Protein product: CASSWDLNSYNSPLHF.

This clone appeared once. The chain joins TRBV5-6 to TRBJ2-1, with 10 bases that match TRBD1. The CDR3 totals 14 residues. CDR1 SGHDT and CDR2 YYEEEE come from the germline V gene. Trimming took 6 bases from V and 5 from J; bases not matched to a gene: 5. The CDR3 here is CASTLGTGDNEQFF. CDR3 nucleotides: TGTGCCAGCACCCTCGGGACAGGGGACAATGAGCAGTTCTTC. The full variable domain, with the rest looked up from reference TRBV5-6 and TRBJ2-1, is DAGVTQSPTHLIKTRGQQVTLRCSPKSGHDTVSWYQQALGQGPQFIFQYYEEEERQRGNFPDRFSGHQFPNYSSELNVNALLLGDSALYLCASTLGTGDNEQFFGPGTRLTVL.

This rearrangement joins TRBV10-2 to TRBJ1-5, with 8 bases that match TRBD1. The V and J ends lost 6 bases and 4 bases, in that order; junction bases with no gene match: 8. CDR1 and CDR2 (germline): WSHSY, SAAADI. This CDR3 is built from 15 residues. CDR3 in amino acids: CASRATGVGNQPQHF. CDR3 nucleotide sequence: TGCGCCAGCAGGGCGACAGGGGTAGGGAATCAGCCCCAGCATTTT.

The rearrangement joins TRBV5-6 to TRBJ2-7; 8 bases fit TRBD1. Looked up from germline, CDR1 is SGHDT and CDR2 is YYEEEE. J lost 5 bases, V lost 0 bases, and 4 bases had no gene match. This CDR3 contains 14 residues. CDR3 protein: CASSLGQGFNEQYF. The CDR3 DNA reads TGTGCCAGCAGCTTGGGACAGGGGTTTAACGAGCAGTACTTC.

This chain uses TRBV4-2 with TRBJ2-7; TRBD2 might be the D (6 bases). The CDR3 loop spans 14 amino acids. Per the germline V gene, CDR1 is LGHNA and CDR2 is YNFKEQ. V shed 0 bases and J shed 5 bases, with 11 bases lying between them. DNA for the CDR3: TGTGCCAGCAGCCAAGAATCTAGCGCCCACGAGCAGTACTTC. It yields the protein CASSQESSAHEQYF.